This passage covers 2 T cell receptor beta chains from one sample sequenced in a study of T cell responses to AZD1222 COVID-19 vaccine. Using immunoSEQ multiplex PCR, the repertoire was profiled, and TCRdb retains in-frame clones only, with some absent. The sample shows about 190,000 clones, roughly 88% of them seen only once. Specimen: peripheral blood, collected on day 0 of AZD1222 vaccination. These receptors came from an adult in good health.

The rearrangement links TRBV5-8 to TRBJ2-7, with 12 nucleotides matching TRBD2. The CDR3 contains 20 residues. After removal of 0 bases from V and 9 bases from J, the junction contained 22 bases not matched to a gene. The germline gives CDR1 SGHTS, CDR2 YDEGEE. CDR3 nucleotides: TGTGCCAGCAGCTTGGCCTTCGGGACAGCGACTAGCGGGAGTCACGGGGGGCAGTACTTC. Its translation: CASSLAFGTATSGSHGGQYF.

This clone turned up a few times. For the CDR3, the DNA is TGTGCCAGTAGTTCCTACGACACCGTTCGGACTGAAGCTTTCTTT. Protein: CASSSYDTVRTEAFF. This chain joins TRBV19 and TRBJ1-1; D uncertain. This CDR3 is 15 amino acids long. Per germline, CDR1 LNHDA and CDR2 SQIVND (reference sequence). V lost 5 bases to trimming and J lost 5 bases, with 18 bases between them.